The 7 T cell receptor beta chains given below trace back to one sample, sequenced in a study of regulatory T cells in long-lasting Graves disease. The time point was: newly diagnosed GD, antithyroid drugs for less than 3 months. Extracted RNA from PBMCs served as the source of the TCR library. Construction of TCR beta libraries relied on iRepertoire HTBI primers and on Arm-PCR targeting CDR3 regions. TCRdb re-called the multiplex PCR reads with MiXCR, one entry per CDR3 protein. The table includes over 350,000 distinct CDR3 sequences, about 15% detected once. The data were also submitted as part of a second study, on T cells in Graves' hyperthyroidism and ophthalmopathy.

The material sequenced was peripheral blood mononuclear cells (PBMCs), taken at new diagnosis, from a patient treated with antithyroid drugs. These receptor sequences come from a woman aged 45-60 years with Graves disease.

This clonotype was detected many times. The gene calls are TRBV5-1 and TRBJ1-5; D remains ambiguous. The germline gives CDR1 SGHRS, CDR2 YFSETQ. The CDR3 loop spans 13 amino acids. The V end lost 4 bases, the J end lost 1 base, and 6 bases lay between the germline ends. The CDR3 DNA is TGCGCCAGCAGCATGGACAGCAATCAGCCCCAGCATTTT. Translation: CASSMDSNQPQHF.

V usage is TRBV10-3 and J usage is TRBJ2-6; TRBD1 agrees at 7 bases. This CDR3 has 15 residues. The germline V gene encodes CDR1 ENHRY and CDR2 SYGVKD. J was trimmed by 4 bases and V by 3 bases; bases with no gene match: 3. The CDR3 DNA reads TGTGCCATCAGTGAACAGGGGTTAGGGGCCAACGTCCTGACTTTC. As protein: CAISEQGLGANVLTF.

This clonotype appeared many times. The chain carries TRBV30 and TRBJ2-1; D ambiguous. Germline CDR1 is GTSNPN and CDR2 is SVGIG (reference sequence). CDR3 size: 15 residues. The germline V and J ends were trimmed by 0 bases and 0 bases, with 9 bases remaining between them. The CDR3, as DNA: TGTGCCTGGAGTGTATTTTCACCCTCCTACAATGAGCAGTTCTTC. Amino acids: CAWSVFSPSYNEQFF.

This clonotype was counted a single time. The chain carries TRBV27 and TRBJ1-1; D uncertain. Trimming took 4 bases from V and 3 from J, leaving 12 bases between them. CDR1 MNHEY and CDR2 SMNVEV come from the germline V gene (reference sequence). CDR3 length: 14 residues. The CDR3 bases are TGTGCCAGCAGTTCGTGGGAATCCTACACTGAAGCTTTCTTT. Protein sequence: CASSSWESYTEAFF.

This clonotype was recorded a few times. The rearrangement joins TRBV2 to TRBJ2-2, with 9 bases matching TRBD1. The CDR3 loop spans 18 amino acids. V trimming: 5 bases; J trimming: 1 base; junction bases outside the gene matches: 11. CDR1 and CDR2 (germline): SNHLY, FYNNEI. CDR3 protein: CASSSSGTGWLNTGELFF. Written as DNA, the CDR3 is TGTGCCAGCAGTAGCTCCGGGACAGGGTGGTTGAACACCGGGGAGCTGTTTTTT.

This clonotype was observed at least ten times. The J gene is TRBJ2-1, the V gene TRBV7-3; D is perhaps TRBD2 (5 bases). V gave up 5 bases and J gave up 3 bases, with 14 bases separating them. Germline lookup yields CDR1 SGHTA and CDR2 FQGTGA. The CDR3 contains 15 residues. Here the CDR3 reads CASSLGLSSYNEQFF. Written as DNA, the CDR3 is TGTGCCAGCAGCCTTGGACTCTCAAGCTACAATGAGCAGTTCTTC.

This clonotype was counted at least ten times. V usage is TRBV4-1 and J usage is TRBJ2-3, with 11 bases identical to TRBD2. Trimming at V came to 1 base and at J to 2 bases, leaving 5 bases not matched to a gene. Germline V gene lookup returns CDR1 MGHRA and CDR2 YSYEKL. The CDR3 sequence is 17 residues long. CDR3 region: CASSQVLGLADTDTQYF. The CDR3 nucleotides are TGCGCCAGCAGCCAAGTCCTGGGACTAGCGGACACAGATACGCAGTATTTT.